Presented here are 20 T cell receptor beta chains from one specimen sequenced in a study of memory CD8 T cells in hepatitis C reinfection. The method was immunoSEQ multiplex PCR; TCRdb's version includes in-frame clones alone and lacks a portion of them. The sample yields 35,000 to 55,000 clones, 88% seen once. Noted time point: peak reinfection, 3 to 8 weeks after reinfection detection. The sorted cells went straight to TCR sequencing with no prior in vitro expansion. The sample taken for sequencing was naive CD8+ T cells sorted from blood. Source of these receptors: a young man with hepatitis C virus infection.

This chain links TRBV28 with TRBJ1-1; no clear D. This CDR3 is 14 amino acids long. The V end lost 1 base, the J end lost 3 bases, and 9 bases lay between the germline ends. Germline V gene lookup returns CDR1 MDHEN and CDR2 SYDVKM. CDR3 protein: CASSLYFSYTEAFF. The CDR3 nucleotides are TGTGCCAGCAGTTTATATTTCAGTTACACTGAAGCTTTCTTT.

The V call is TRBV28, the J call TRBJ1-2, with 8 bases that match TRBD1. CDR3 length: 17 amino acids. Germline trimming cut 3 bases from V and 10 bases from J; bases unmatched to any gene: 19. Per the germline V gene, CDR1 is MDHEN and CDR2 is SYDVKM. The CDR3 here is CASSLPGSLDRAVIYTF. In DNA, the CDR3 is TGTGCCAGCAGTTTGCCCGGGTCCTTGGACAGGGCTGTAATCTACACCTTC.

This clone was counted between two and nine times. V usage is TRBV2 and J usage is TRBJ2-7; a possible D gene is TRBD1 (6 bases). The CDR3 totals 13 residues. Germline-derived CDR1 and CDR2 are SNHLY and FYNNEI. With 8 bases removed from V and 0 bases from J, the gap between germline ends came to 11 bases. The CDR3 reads CASGQLTSYEQYV. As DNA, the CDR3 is TGTGCCAGCGGACAGCTAACCTCCTACGAGCAGTACGTC.

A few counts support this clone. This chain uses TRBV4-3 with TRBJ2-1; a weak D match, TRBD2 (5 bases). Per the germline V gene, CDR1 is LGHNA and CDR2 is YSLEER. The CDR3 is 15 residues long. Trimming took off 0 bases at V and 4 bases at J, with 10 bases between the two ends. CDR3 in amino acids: CASSQDGTRYNEQFF. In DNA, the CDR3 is TGCGCCAGCAGCCAAGATGGTACTAGATACAATGAGCAGTTCTTC.

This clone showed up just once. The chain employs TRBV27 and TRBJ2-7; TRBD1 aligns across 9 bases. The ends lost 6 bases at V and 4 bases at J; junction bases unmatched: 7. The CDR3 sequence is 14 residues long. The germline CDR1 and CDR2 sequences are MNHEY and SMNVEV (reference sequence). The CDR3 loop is CASSWGQGNYEQYF. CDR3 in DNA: TGTGCCAGCAGCTGGGGACAGGGTAATTACGAGCAGTACTTC.

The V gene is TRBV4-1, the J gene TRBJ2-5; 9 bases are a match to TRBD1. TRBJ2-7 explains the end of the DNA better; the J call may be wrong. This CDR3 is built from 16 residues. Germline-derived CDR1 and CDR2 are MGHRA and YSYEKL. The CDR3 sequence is CASSQEAGTGSYEQYF. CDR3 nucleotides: TGCGCCAGCAGCCAAGAGGCCGGGACAGGGTCCTACGAGCAGTACTTC.

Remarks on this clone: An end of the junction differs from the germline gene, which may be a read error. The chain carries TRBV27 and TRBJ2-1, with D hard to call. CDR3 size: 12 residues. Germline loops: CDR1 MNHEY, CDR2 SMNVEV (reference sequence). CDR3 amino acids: CASSLGAAPLIF. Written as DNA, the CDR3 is TGTGCCAGCAGTTTAGGAGCAGCCCCATTGATCTTC.

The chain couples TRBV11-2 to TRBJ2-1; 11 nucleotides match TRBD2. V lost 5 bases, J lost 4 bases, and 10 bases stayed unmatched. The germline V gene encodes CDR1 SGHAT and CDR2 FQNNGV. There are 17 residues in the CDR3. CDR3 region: CASSGLAGSLFYNEQFF. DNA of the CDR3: TGTGCCAGCAGCGGACTAGCGGGCTCGTTGTTTTACAATGAGCAGTTCTTC.

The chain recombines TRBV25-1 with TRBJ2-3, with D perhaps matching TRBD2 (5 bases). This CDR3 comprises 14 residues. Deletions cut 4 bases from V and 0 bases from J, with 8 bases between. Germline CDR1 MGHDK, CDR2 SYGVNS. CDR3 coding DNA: TGTGCCAGCAGTGGCCAGCGGAGCACAGATACGCAGTATTTT. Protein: CASSGQRSTDTQYF. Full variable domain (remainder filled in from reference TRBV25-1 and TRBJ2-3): EADIYQTPRYLVIGTGKKITLECSQTMGHDKMYWYQQDPGMELHLIHYSYGVNSTEKGDLSSESTVSRIRTEHFPLTLESARPSHTSQYLCASSGQRSTDTQYFGPGTRLTVL.

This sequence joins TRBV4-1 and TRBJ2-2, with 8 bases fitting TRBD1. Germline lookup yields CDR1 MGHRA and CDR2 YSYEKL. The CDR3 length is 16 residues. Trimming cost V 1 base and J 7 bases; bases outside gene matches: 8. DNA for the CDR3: TGCGCCAGCAGCCAAGGGGCAGGGGGCACCGTCGGGGAGCTGTTTTTT. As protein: CASSQGAGGTVGELFF.

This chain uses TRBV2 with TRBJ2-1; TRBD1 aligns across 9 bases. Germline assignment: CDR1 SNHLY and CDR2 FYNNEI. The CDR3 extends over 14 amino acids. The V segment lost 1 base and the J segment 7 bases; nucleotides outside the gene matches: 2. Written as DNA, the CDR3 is TGTGCCAGCAGTGAAGGGGACAGGGCGAATGAGCAGTTCTTC. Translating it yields CASSEGDRANEQFF.

The CDR3 protein is CASSPSRRTEDTDTQYF. CDR3 nucleotide sequence: TGTGCCAGCAGCCCCTCCCGACGGACAGAAGATACAGATACGCAGTATTTT. The chain is built from TRBV11-3 and TRBJ2-3, with TRBD1 as a possible D gene (6 bases). Trimming removed 5 bases from V and 3 bases from J, with 21 bases in between. The CDR3 sequence is 17 residues long. CDR1 and CDR2 (germline): SGHNT, YENEEA.

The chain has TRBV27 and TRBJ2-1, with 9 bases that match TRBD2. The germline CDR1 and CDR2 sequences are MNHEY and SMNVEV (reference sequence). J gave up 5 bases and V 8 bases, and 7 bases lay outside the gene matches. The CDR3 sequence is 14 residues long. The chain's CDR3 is CASGSSGIHNEQFF. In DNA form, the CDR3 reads TGTGCCAGCGGCTCTAGCGGGATACACAATGAGCAGTTCTTC.

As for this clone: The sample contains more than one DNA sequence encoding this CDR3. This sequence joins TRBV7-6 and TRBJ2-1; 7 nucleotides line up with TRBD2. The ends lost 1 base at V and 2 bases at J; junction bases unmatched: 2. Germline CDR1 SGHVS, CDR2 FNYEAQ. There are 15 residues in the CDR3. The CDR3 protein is CASSLEAGAYNEQFF. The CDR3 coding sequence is TGTGCCAGCAGCTTAGAGGCGGGGGCCTACAATGAGCAGTTCTTC.

The CDR3 is CASSSGLAGVRSYEQYF. The CDR3 coding sequence is TGTGCCAGCAGCTCCGGACTAGCGGGAGTTCGCTCCTACGAGCAGTACTTC. V gene TRBV27 combines with J gene TRBJ2-5; TRBD2 matches at 13 bases. The J call is uncertain, as TRBJ2-7 better fits the DNA end. The CDR3 contains 17 residues. The germline V gene has CDR1 MNHEY and CDR2 SMNVEV (reference sequence).

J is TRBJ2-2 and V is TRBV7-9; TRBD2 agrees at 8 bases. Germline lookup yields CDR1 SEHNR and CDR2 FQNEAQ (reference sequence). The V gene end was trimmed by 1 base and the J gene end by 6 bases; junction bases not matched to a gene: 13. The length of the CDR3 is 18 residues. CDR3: CASSLGGPGTRISGELFF. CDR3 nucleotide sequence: TGTGCCAGCAGCTTAGGAGGGCCAGGGACTAGGATCTCCGGGGAGCTGTTTTTT.

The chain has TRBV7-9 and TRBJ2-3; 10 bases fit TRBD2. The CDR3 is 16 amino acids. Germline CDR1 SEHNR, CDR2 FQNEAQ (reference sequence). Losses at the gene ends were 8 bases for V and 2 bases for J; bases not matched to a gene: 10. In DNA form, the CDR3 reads TGTGCCAGCCCTCAAGCGGGAGGGAATATCACAGATACGCAGTATTTT. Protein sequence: CASPQAGGNITDTQYF.

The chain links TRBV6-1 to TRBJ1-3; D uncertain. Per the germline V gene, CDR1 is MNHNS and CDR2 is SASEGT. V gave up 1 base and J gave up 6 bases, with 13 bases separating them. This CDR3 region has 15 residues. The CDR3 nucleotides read TGTGCCAGCAGTGAAGGTTGGAGAATGATAAACACCATATATTTT. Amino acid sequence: CASSEGWRMINTIYF.

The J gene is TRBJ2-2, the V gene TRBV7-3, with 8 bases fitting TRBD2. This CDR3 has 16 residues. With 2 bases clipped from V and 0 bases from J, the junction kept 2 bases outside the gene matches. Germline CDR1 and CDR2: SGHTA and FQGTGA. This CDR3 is CASSLGTSANTGELFF. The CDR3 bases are TGTGCCAGCAGCTTAGGGACTAGTGCGAACACCGGGGAGCTGTTTTTT.

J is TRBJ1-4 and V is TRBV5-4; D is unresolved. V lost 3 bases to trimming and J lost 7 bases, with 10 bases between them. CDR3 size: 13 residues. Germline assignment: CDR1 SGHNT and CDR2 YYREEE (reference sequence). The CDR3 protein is CASSSVNSEKLFF. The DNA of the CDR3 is TGTGCCAGCAGCTCGGTAAACTCTGAAAAACTGTTTTTT.